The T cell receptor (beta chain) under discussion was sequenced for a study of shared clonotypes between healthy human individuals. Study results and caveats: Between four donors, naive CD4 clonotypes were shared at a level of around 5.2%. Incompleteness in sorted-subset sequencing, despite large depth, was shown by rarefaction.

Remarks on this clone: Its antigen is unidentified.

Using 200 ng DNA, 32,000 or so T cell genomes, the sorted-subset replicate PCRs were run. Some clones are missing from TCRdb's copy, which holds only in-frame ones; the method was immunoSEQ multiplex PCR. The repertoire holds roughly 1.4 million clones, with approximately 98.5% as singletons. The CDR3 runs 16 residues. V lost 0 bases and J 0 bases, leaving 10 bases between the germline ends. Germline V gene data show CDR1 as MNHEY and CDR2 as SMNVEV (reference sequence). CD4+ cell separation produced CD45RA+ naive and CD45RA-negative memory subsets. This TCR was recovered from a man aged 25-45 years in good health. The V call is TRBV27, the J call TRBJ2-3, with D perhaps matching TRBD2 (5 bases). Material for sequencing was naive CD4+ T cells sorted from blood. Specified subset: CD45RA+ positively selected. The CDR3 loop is CASSLSRAVSTDTQYF. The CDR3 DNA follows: TGTGCCAGCAGTTTATCCCGAGCGGTTAGCACAGATACGCAGTATTTT.